These 30 T cell receptor beta chains came from one sample sequenced in a study of shared clonotypes between healthy human individuals. Sequencing used immunoSEQ multiplex PCR; TCRdb keeps in-frame clones, though not all of them. The table records roughly 570,000 clones, 98% of them present only once. Positive CCR7 selection of CD45RO-negative cells yielded the naive CD8 cells, and terminally differentiated effector memory CD45RA+ cells were excluded. Sequencing was carried out using naive CD8+ T cells sorted from blood. The receptors come from a man aged 25-45 years in good health.

The V gene is TRBV27, the J gene TRBJ2-5; D is unresolved. This CDR3 region has 13 residues. CDR1 is MNHEY and CDR2 is SMNVEV in the germline V gene (reference sequence). The V end was cut by 5 bases, the J end by 2 bases, with 9 bases between. The CDR3 loop is CASSRLEQETQYF. The CDR3 DNA follows: TGTGCCAGCAGTAGGCTGGAACAAGAGACCCAGTACTTC.

As DNA, the CDR3 is TGTGCCAGCAGCCAGCGACAGGGACGGGACAATGAGCAGTTCTTC. Its protein is CASSQRQGRDNEQFF. V and J are TRBV13 and TRBJ2-1; 7 nucleotides match TRBD1. Germline CDR1 reads PRHDT; CDR2 reads FYEKMQ (reference sequence). V shed 5 bases and J 5 bases; nucleotides not matched to a gene: 9. This CDR3 is 15 amino acids long.

The chain recombines TRBV7-9 with TRBJ2-7; D may be TRBD2 (6 bases). The CDR3 has 14 residues. V was clipped by 1 base and J by 3 bases, with 10 bases between them. The germline V gene has CDR1 SEHNR and CDR2 FQNEAQ (reference sequence). CDR3: CASSLGGIGYEQYF. The CDR3, as DNA: TGTGCCAGCAGCTTAGGCGGGATCGGCTACGAGCAGTACTTC.

The chain combines TRBV15 with TRBJ2-1, with D possibly being TRBD1 or TRBD2 (5 bases each). V dropped 3 bases and J dropped 7 bases, with 13 bases sitting between them. This CDR3 has 14 amino acids. Germline V CDR1 and CDR2: LNHNV, YYDKDF (reference sequence). In DNA form, the CDR3 reads TGTGCCACCAGCAGCGGGACCATTGGGAATGAGCAGTTCTTC. Its protein is CATSSGTIGNEQFF.

This sequence joins TRBV10-2 and TRBJ2-3; D may be TRBD2 (6 bases). The ends were cut back, 4 bases at V and 0 bases at J, with 11 bases in the middle. Germline lookup yields CDR1 WSHSY and CDR2 SAAADI. This CDR3 is 15 amino acids long. CDR3 sequence (DNA): TGCGCCAGCAGTGCGCGACTAGAGAGCACAGATACGCAGTATTTT. Translated, it gives CASSARLESTDTQYF.

This chain joins TRBV25-1 and TRBJ1-1, with 8 bases identical to TRBD1. This CDR3 spans 13 amino acids. V was pared by 8 bases and J by 1 base, with 3 bases of the junction left unmatched. Germline lookup yields CDR1 MGHDK and CDR2 SYGVNS. CDR3 residues: CASVDRGNTEAFF. The CDR3 DNA follows: TGTGCCAGCGTTGACAGGGGGAACACTGAAGCTTTCTTT. Drawing the rest from reference TRBV25-1 and TRBJ1-1, the complete variable domain is EADIYQTPRYLVIGTGKKITLECSQTMGHDKMYWYQQDPGMELHLIHYSYGVNSTEKGDLSSESTVSRIRTEHFPLTLESARPSHTSQYLCASVDRGNTEAFFGQGTRLTVV.

This clone was seen a single time. The chain carries TRBV7-9 and TRBJ2-7; TRBD1 matches 8 bases. Germline trimming cut 5 bases from V and 6 bases from J; bases unmatched to any gene: 12. CDR1 is SEHNR and CDR2 is FQNEAQ in the germline V gene (reference sequence). The CDR3 has 15 residues. The CDR3 reads CASSPPPGQVLEQYF. CDR3 sequence (DNA): TGTGCCAGCAGCCCGCCCCCGGGACAGGTGCTCGAGCAGTACTTC.

CDR3 in DNA: TGTGCCAGCACCGTGGAGGGAAACACCATATATTTT. Its protein product is CASTVEGNTIYF. V usage is TRBV27 and J usage is TRBJ1-3, with D unresolved. The CDR3 consists of 12 residues. Germline CDR1 MNHEY, CDR2 SMNVEV (reference sequence). V shed 7 bases and J shed 4 bases, with 8 bases lying between them.

The V and J genes are TRBV9 and TRBJ1-2, with 10 bases fitting TRBD1. Germline-derived CDR1 and CDR2 are SGDLS and YYNGEE. V was pared by 0 bases and J by 6 bases, with 5 bases of the junction left unmatched. The CDR3 length is 15 residues. The DNA for the CDR3 is TGTGCCAGCAGCGTAGCGGCGGGACAGGGGAATGGCTACACCTTC. Its translation: CASSVAAGQGNGYTF.

CDR3 sequence reads: CASSLPGGNEQFF. CDR3 sequence (DNA): TGTGCCAGCAGTCTCCCGGGGGGCAATGAGCAGTTCTTC. The V and J genes are TRBV6-5 and TRBJ2-1, with 7 nucleotides matching TRBD2. This CDR3 spans 13 amino acids. The germline CDR1 and CDR2 sequences are MNHEY and SVGAGI. J lost 6 bases, V lost 5 bases, and 4 bases had no gene match.

Note on this clone: The junction shows a germline mismatch at one end, possibly a read error. The chain is built from TRBV6-4 and TRBJ2-7; possible D gene TRBD1, 6 bases. CDR3 length equals 13 residues. CDR1 MRHNA and CDR2 SNTAGT come from the germline V gene. The CDR3 here is CASNDRTTYEQYF. The CDR3 nucleotides read TGTGCCAGCAATGACAGGACCACCTACGAGCAGTACTTC.

The J gene is TRBJ2-1, the V gene TRBV7-2; 7 bases map to TRBD2. Trimming took 3 bases from V and 5 from J; bases not matched to a gene: 7. Germline V gives CDR1 SGHTA, CDR2 FQGNSA. The CDR3 consists of 15 residues. The CDR3 DNA is TGTGCCAGCAGCTTTAGAGGGAGGGCCCACAATGAGCAGTTCTTC. Translating gives CASSFRGRAHNEQFF.

The chain is built from TRBV29-1 and TRBJ2-7; tentatively, D is TRBD1 (7 bases). Germline V gene lookup returns CDR1 SQVTM and CDR2 ANQGSEA. There are 13 residues in the CDR3. V was clipped by 5 bases and J by 6 bases, with 17 bases between them. Here the CDR3 reads CSVSRGTAPEQYF. The CDR3 bases are TGCAGCGTTTCACGCGGGACAGCCCCCGAGCAGTACTTC.

The J gene is TRBJ2-7, the V gene TRBV7-2, with D maybe TRBD2 (5 bases). The CDR3 covers 13 residues. Germline CDR1 SGHTA, CDR2 FQGNSA. The ends were cut back, 5 bases at V and 3 bases at J, with 11 bases in the middle. This CDR3 reads CASSPYGGYEQYF. CDR3 in DNA: TGTGCCAGCAGCCCCTACGGAGGCTACGAGCAGTACTTC.

The chain recombines TRBV9 with TRBJ2-1; 10 positions match TRBD2. J was trimmed by 8 bases and V by 0 bases; bases with no gene match: 14. CDR1 is SGDLS and CDR2 is YYNGEE in the germline V gene. This CDR3 region has 18 residues. The CDR3 loop reads CASSVDLSSGSIPHEQFF. Written as DNA, the CDR3 is TGTGCCAGCAGCGTAGATCTGTCTAGCGGGAGTATCCCCCATGAGCAGTTCTTC.

V usage is TRBV10-3 and J usage is TRBJ2-7; D is possibly TRBD2 (5 bases). The V end lost 3 bases, the J end lost 3 bases, and 9 bases lay between the germline ends. The germline V gene encodes CDR1 ENHRY and CDR2 SYGVKD. The CDR3 loop spans 13 amino acids. The CDR3 here is CAISDRGRYEQYF. CDR3 DNA: TGTGCCATCAGTGATAGAGGGCGCTACGAGCAGTACTTC.

The V gene is TRBV9, the J gene TRBJ1-3; a weak D match, TRBD1 (5 bases). V lost 3 bases to trimming and J lost 0 bases, with 10 bases between them. The CDR3 consists of 15 residues. Looked up from germline, CDR1 is SGDLS and CDR2 is YYNGEE. CDR3 nucleotide sequence: TGTGCCAGCAGCGCCCCAGACAGCTCTGGAAACACCATATATTTT. Translated: CASSAPDSSGNTIYF.

The chain uses TRBV27 and TRBJ2-1, with no clear D. In germline, CDR1 is MNHEY, CDR2 SMNVEV (reference sequence). The CDR3 runs to 14 residues. V gave up 9 bases and J gave up 5 bases, with 17 bases separating them. The CDR3 region has the DNA TGTGCCAGTACCTACCCCGGCCGGGACAATGAGCAGTTCTTC. The encoded protein is CASTYPGRDNEQFF.

The chain carries TRBV6-5 and TRBJ1-2, with D possibly TRBD1 on 5 matching bases. In germline, CDR1 is MNHEY, CDR2 SVGAGI. V gave up 4 bases and J gave up 0 bases, with 15 bases separating them. This CDR3 is 16 amino acids long. The CDR3 coding sequence is TGTGCCAGCAGTTCCTCGGGGACGCCTACTAACTATGGCTACACCTTC. Protein: CASSSSGTPTNYGYTF.

The chain carries TRBV27 and TRBJ2-7, with D unresolved. The CDR3 contains 10 residues. Germline V gene data show CDR1 as MNHEY and CDR2 as SMNVEV (reference sequence). The ends were cut back, 8 bases at V and 6 bases at J, with 8 bases in the middle. CDR3 DNA: TGTGCCAGCGGATCGGGCGAGCAGTACTTC. Protein product: CASGSGEQYF.

This clone is a singleton in its sample. The chain uses TRBV11-2 and TRBJ1-1; 10 bases are shared with TRBD1. V lost 4 bases to trimming and J lost 4 bases; unmatched junction nucleotides: 9. In germline, CDR1 is SGHAT, CDR2 FQNNGV. The CDR3 is 16 amino acids. CDR3 sequence: CASSYPGQGYSTEAFF. CDR3 coding DNA: TGTGCCAGCAGCTACCCGGGACAGGGGTATAGCACTGAAGCTTTCTTT.

V gene TRBV14 combines with J gene TRBJ2-2; no definite D call. The CDR3 runs to 13 residues. V was clipped by 4 bases and J by 5 bases, with 8 bases between them. Germline V gene lookup returns CDR1 SGHDN and CDR2 FVKESK. CDR3 residues: CASSRPPTGELFF. CDR3 coding DNA: TGTGCCAGCAGCCGTCCCCCGACCGGGGAGCTGTTTTTT.

CDR3 sequence (DNA): TGCAGCGTTGAAGATGGAGGAGGGGATACGCAGTATTTT. It is translated as CSVEDGGGDTQYF. The chain uses TRBV29-1 and TRBJ2-3, with a tentative D call TRBD2 (6 bases). The V gene's germline CDR1 is SQVTM and CDR2 ANQGSEA. Trimming left V 0 bases short and J 6 bases short, with 10 bases between. The CDR3 is 13 residues long.

J is TRBJ1-1 and V is TRBV7-9, with 8 bases fitting TRBD1. The junction had 9 bases not matched to a gene; V was cut back by 5 bases and J by 4 bases. The CDR3 extends over 15 amino acids. Germline V lookup: CDR1 SEHNR, CDR2 FQNEAQ (reference sequence). CDR3 sequence reads: CASSHSQGAGTEAFF. CDR3 bases: TGTGCCAGCAGCCATAGTCAGGGGGCGGGCACTGAAGCTTTCTTT.

This sequence joins TRBV7-9 and TRBJ1-4, with 9 positions matching TRBD1. This CDR3 has 14 amino acids. Germline CDR1 is SEHNR and CDR2 is FQNEAQ (reference sequence). Trimming took 5 bases from V and 10 from J; bases not matched to a gene: 8. CDR3 in amino acids: CASSPGTGSLKLFF. CDR3 DNA sequence: TGTGCCAGCAGCCCCGGGACAGGGTCCTTAAAACTGTTTTTT.

The chain joins TRBV29-1 to TRBJ2-1, with D perhaps TRBD1 or TRBD2 (5 bases each). CDR1 is SQVTM, CDR2 ANQGSEA, per germline. The CDR3 has 14 amino acids. V was clipped by 8 bases and J by 4 bases, with 18 bases between them. The CDR3 DNA reads TGCAGCATACCGGGACGGATCTTTTACAATGAGCAGTTCTTC. Its protein is CSIPGRIFYNEQFF.

The chain links TRBV7-8 to TRBJ2-1, with 12 bases lining up with TRBD2. CDR1 is SGHVS and CDR2 is FQNEAQ in the germline V gene. V gave up 0 bases and J gave up 9 bases; unmatched junction bases: 3. The CDR3 length is 15 residues. The CDR3 coding sequence is TGTGCCAGCAGCTTAGCGACTAGCGGGAGTGGTGAGCAGTTCTTC. Encoded protein: CASSLATSGSGEQFF. The whole variable domain, filled in from reference TRBV7-8 and TRBJ2-1, reads GAGVSQSPRYKVAKRGQDVALRCDPISGHVSLFWYQQALGQGPEFLTYFQNEAQLDKSGLPSDRFFAERPEGSVSTLKIQRTQQEDSAVYLCASSLATSGSGEQFFGPGTRLTVL.

This chain links TRBV9 with TRBJ2-3; no clear D gene. In germline, CDR1 is SGDLS, CDR2 YYNGEE. Trimming left V 0 bases short and J 0 bases short, with 11 bases between. This CDR3 contains 16 residues. The CDR3 loop reads CASSVVSRTSTDTQYF. The CDR3 coding sequence is TGTGCCAGCAGCGTAGTAAGTAGAACTAGCACAGATACGCAGTATTTT.

The V and J genes are TRBV7-8 and TRBJ2-6; D gene ambiguous. There are 15 residues in the CDR3. Trimming took off 2 bases at V and 0 bases at J, with 5 bases between the two ends. Germline V gene lookup returns CDR1 SGHVS and CDR2 FQNEAQ. CDR3 amino acids: CASSLPGSGANVLTF. The CDR3 DNA sequence: TGTGCCAGCAGCTTACCCGGCTCTGGGGCCAACGTCCTGACTTTC.

The genes are TRBV29-1 and TRBJ2-2; 7 bases agree with TRBD1. The CDR3 covers 13 residues. V was pared by 7 bases and J by 0 bases, with 2 bases of the junction left unmatched. Germline V gene data show CDR1 as SQVTM and CDR2 as ANQGSEA. The CDR3 here is CSATGANTGELFF. DNA for the CDR3: TGCAGCGCCACAGGGGCGAACACCGGGGAGCTGTTTTTT.